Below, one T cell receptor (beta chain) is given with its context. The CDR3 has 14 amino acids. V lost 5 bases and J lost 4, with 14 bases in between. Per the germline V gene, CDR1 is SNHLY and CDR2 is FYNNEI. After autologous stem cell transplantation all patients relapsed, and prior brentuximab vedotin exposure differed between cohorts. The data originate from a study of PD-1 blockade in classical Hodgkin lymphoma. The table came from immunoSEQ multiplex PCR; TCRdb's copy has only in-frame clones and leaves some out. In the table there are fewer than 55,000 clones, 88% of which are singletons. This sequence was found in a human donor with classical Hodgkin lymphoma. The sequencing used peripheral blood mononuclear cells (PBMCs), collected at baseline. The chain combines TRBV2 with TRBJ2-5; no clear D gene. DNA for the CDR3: TGTGCCAGCAGTCCCGCCCCCGGAAGAGAGACCCAGTACTTC. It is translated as CASSPAPGRETQYF.